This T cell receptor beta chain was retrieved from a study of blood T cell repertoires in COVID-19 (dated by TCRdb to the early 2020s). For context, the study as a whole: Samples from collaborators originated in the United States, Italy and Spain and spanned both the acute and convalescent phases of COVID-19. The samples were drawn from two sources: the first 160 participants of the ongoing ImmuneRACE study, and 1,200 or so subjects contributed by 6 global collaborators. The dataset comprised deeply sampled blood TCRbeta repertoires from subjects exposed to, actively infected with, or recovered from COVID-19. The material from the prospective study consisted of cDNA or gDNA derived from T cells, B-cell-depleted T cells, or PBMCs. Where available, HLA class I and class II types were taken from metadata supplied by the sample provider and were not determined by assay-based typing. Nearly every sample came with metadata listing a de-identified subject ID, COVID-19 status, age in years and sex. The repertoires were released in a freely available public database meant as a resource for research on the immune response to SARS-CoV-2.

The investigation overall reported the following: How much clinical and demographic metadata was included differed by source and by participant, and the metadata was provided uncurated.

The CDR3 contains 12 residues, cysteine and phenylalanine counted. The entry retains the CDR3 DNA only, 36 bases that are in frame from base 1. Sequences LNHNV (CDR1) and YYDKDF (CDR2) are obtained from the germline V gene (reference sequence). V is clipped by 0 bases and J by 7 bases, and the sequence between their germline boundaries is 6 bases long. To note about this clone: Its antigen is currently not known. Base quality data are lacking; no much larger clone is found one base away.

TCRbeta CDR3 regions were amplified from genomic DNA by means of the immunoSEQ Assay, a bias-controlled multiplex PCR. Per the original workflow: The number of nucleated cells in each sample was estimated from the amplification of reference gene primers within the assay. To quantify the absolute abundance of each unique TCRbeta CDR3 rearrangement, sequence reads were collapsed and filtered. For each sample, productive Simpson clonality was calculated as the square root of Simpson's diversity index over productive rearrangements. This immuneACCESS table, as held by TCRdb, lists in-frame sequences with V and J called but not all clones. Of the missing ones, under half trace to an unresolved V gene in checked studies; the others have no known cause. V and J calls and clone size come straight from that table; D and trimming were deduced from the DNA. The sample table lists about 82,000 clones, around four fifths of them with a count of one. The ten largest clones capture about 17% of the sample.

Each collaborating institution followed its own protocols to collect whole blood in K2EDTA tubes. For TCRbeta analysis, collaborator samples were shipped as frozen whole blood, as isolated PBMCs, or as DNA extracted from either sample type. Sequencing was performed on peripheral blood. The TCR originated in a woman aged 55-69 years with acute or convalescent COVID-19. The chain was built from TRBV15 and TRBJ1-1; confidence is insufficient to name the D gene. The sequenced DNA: TGTGCCACCAGCAGAGATCAGCGTGAAGCTTTCTTT. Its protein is CATSRDQREAFF.